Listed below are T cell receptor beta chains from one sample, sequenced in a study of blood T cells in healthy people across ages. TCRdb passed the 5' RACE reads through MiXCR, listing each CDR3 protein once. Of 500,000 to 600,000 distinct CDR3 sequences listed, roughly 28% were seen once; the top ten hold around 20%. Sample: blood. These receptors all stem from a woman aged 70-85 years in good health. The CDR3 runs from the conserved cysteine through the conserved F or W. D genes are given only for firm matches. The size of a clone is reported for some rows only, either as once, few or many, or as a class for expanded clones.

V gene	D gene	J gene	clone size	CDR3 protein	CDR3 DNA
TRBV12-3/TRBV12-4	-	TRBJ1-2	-	CASSLAGGARYGYTF	TGTGCCAGCAGTTTAGCGGGGGGGGCCCGCTATGGCTACACCTTC
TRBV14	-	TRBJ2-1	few	CASSQAGAASYEQFF	TGTGCCAGCAGCCAAGCAGGGGCTGCCTCTTATGAGCAGTTCTTC
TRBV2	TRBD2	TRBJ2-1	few	CASSVSGGWNEQFF	TGTGCCAGCAGTGTTAGCGGGGGGTGGAATGAGCAGTTCTTC
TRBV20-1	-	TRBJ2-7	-	CSARAVREGEQYF	TGCAGTGCTAGGGCGGTTAGAGAGGGCGAGCAGTACTTC
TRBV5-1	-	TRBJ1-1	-	CASSLSSGKGPEAFF	TGCGCCAGCAGCTTGAGCTCGGGTAAAGGGCCTGAAGCTTTCTTT
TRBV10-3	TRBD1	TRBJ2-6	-	CAIKEGGQGIWSGANVLTF	TGTGCCATCAAGGAAGGAGGACAGGGGATTTGGTCTGGGGCCAACGTCCTGACTTTC
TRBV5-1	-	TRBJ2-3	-	CASSWDGKASTDTQYF	TGCGCCAGCAGCTGGGACGGGAAGGCTAGCACAGATACGCAGTATTTT
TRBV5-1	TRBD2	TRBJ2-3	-	CASSYTSGDTDTQYF	TGCGCCAGCAGTTATACTAGCGGGGACACAGATACGCAGTATTTT
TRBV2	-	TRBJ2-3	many	CASRERADTQYF	TGTGCCAGCAGGGAGAGGGCAGATACGCAGTATTTT
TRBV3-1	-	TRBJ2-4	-	CASSQWGEAAKNIQYF	TGTGCCAGCAGCCAATGGGGGGAAGCGGCCAAAAACATTCAGTACTTC
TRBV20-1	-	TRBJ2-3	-	CSAIFVIGETDTQYF	TGCAGTGCTATTTTTGTAATCGGGGAGACAGATACGCAGTATTTT
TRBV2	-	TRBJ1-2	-	CASSRDRSRANYGYTF	TGTGCCAGCAGCCGGGACCGATCGAGGGCTAACTATGGCTACACCTTC
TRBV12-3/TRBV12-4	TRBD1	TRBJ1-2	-	CASSRGQESYGYTF	TGTGCCAGCAGTCGCGGACAGGAGTCGTATGGCTACACCTTC
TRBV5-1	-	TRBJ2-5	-	CASSLAGRLAVTQYF	TGCGCCAGCAGCTTGGCGGGCCGACTGGCGGTGACCCAGTACTTC
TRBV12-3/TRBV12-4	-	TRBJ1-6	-	CASSFDKAPRNYNSPLHF	TGTGCCAGCAGTTTTGATAAGGCCCCGAGGAACTATAATTCACCCCTCCACTTT
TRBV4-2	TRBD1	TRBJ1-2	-	CASSPTHYRGTYGYTF	TGTGCCAGCAGCCCCACCCATTACAGGGGGACCTATGGCTACACCTTC
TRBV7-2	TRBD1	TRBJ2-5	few	CASSGGQRGTQYF	TGTGCCAGCAGCGGGGGACAGAGAGGGACCCAGTACTTC
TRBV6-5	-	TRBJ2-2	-	CASGRLRQAGELFF	TGTGCCAGCGGCCGATTGCGACAGGCCGGGGAGCTGTTTTTT
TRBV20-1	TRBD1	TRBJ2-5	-	CSARSTQGRKETQYF	TGCAGTGCTAGATCCACACAGGGGAGAAAAGAGACCCAGTACTTC
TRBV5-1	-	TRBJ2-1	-	CASSPGGGGLNEQFF	TGCGCCAGCAGCCCCGGGGGAGGGGGCCTCAATGAGCAGTTCTTC
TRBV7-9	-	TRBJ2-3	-	CASSLATGQDTQYF	TGTGCCAGCAGCTTAGCGACGGGACAAGATACGCAGTATTTT
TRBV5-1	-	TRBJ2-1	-	CASSLASKTYNEQFF	TGCGCCAGCAGCTTGGCCTCAAAGACCTACAATGAGCAGTTCTTC
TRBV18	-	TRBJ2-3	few	CASSPLLDTQYF	TGTGCCAGCTCACCACTTTTGGATACGCAGTATTTT
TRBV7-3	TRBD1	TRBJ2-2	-	CVSSLQGNGELFF	TGTGTCAGCAGCCTACAGGGGAACGGGGAGCTGTTCTTT
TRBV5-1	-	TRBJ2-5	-	CASSLGMGLNQETQYF	TGCGCCAGCAGCTTGGGGATGGGGCTAAACCAAGAGACCCAGTACTTC
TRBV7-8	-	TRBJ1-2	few	CASSLGGSSGSSGYTF	TGTGCCAGCAGCTTAGGTGGCTCGTCTGGAAGCAGCGGCTACACCTTC
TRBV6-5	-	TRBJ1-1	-	CASSFKIAGTSTEAFF	TGTGCCAGCAGTTTCAAGATCGCCGGGACCTCGACTGAAGCTTTCTTT
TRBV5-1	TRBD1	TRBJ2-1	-	CASSSLSGQYNEQFF	TGCGCCAGCAGCTCTCTTTCGGGACAGTACAATGAGCAGTTCTTC
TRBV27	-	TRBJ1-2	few	CASRLNRWINYGYTF	TGTGCCAGTCGGTTAAACAGGTGGATTAACTATGGCTACACCTTC
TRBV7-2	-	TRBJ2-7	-	CASSIMTLEQYF	TGTGCCAGCAGCATAATGACCCTCGAGCAGTACTTC
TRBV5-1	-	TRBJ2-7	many	CASSSENQREQYF	TGCGCCAGCAGCTCCGAGAACCAGAGGGAGCAGTACTTC
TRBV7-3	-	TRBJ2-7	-	CASSLTVGLTYEQYF	TGTGCCAGCAGCTTAACGGTAGGGCTTACCTACGAGCAGTACTTC
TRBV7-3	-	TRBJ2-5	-	CASSPSKGETQYF	TGTGCCAGCAGCCCTTCCAAAGGGGAGACCCAGTACTTC
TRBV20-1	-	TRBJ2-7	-	CSAQGRSADSYEQYF	TGCAGTGCTCAGGGCCGGAGCGCCGACTCCTACGAGCAGTACTTC
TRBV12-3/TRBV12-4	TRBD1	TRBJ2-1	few	CASSRQGYEQFF	TGTGCCAGCAGCCGACAGGGCTATGAGCAGTTCTTC
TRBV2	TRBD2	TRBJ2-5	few	CASSPQTSGGWETQYF	TGTGCCAGCAGTCCCCAGACTAGCGGGGGGTGGGAGACCCAGTACTTC
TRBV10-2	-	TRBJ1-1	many	CASSEGHILNTEAFF	TGCGCCAGCAGTGAGGGACATATATTGAACACTGAAGCTTTCTTT
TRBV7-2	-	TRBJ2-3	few	CASSSRRALDTQYF	TGTGCCAGCAGCTCCCGGAGGGCATTAGATACGCAGTATTTT
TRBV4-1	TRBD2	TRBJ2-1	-	CASSQERVSSGGNNEQFF	TGCGCCAGCAGCCAAGAAAGGGTTTCTAGCGGGGGAAACAATGAGCAGTTCTTC
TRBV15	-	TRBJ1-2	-	CATRPLGDSSYGYTF	TGTGCCACCAGGCCCCTCGGAGACAGCTCGTATGGCTACACCTTC
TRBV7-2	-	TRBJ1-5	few	CASSLSFQGFWDNQPQHF	TGTGCCAGCAGCTTGTCCTTCCAGGGGTTTTGGGACAATCAGCCCCAGCATTTT
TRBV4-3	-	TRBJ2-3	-	CASSQALGIGVRTDTQYF	TGCGCCAGCAGCCAAGCGTTGGGGATCGGGGTGAGGACAGATACGCAGTATTTT